Sequencing of this TCR beta chain was carried out in a study of esophageal squamous cell carcinoma under preoperative chemotherapy. Looked up from germline, CDR1 is MNHEY and CDR2 is SMNVEV (reference sequence). The CDR3 extends over 14 amino acids. TCRdb called the PCR reads again in MiXCR, with one record for every CDR3 protein. This table has roughly 14,000 distinct CDR3 sequences, 40% to 55% appearing once. In its sample, this clonotype was seen many times. Time point denoted: before preoperative PTX-NDP chemotherapy. This TCR came from a human donor with esophageal squamous cell carcinoma. The donor label of this sample is uncertain. The chain couples TRBV27 to TRBJ2-5; D is perhaps TRBD1 (5 bases). The end of the DNA aligns better with TRBJ2-7, so the J call may be wrong. This sample was taken from a patient given preoperative chemotherapy. The CDR3 nucleotides read TGTGCCAGCAGTTTTGGGCAGGGAACAGGCGAGCAGTACTTC. Its translation: CASSFGQGTGEQYF.